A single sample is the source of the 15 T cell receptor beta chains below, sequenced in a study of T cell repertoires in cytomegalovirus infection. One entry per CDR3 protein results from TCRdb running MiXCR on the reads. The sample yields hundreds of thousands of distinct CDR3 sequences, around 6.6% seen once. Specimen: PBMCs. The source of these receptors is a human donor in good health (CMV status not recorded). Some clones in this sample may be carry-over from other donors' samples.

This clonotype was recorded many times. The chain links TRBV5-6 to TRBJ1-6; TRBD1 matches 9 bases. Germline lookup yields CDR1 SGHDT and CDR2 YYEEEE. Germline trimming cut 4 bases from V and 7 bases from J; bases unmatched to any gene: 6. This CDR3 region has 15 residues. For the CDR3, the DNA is TGTGCCAGCAGCCACGGACAGGGGATGAATTCACCCCTCCACTTT. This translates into CASSHGQGMNSPLHF.

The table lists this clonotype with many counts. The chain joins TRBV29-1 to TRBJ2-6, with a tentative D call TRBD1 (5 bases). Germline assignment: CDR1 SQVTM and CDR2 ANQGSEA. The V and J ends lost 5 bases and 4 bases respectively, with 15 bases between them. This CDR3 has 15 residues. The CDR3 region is CSVRDGASGANVLTF. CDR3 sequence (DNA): TGCAGCGTTCGCGATGGGGCGAGCGGGGCCAACGTCCTGACTTTC. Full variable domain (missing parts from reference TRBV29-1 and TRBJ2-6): SAVISQKPSRDICQRGTSLTIQCQVDSQVTMMFWYRQQPGQSLTLIATANQGSEATYESGFVIDKFPISRPNLTFSTLTVSNMSPEDSSIYLCSVRDGASGANVLTFGAGSRLTVL.

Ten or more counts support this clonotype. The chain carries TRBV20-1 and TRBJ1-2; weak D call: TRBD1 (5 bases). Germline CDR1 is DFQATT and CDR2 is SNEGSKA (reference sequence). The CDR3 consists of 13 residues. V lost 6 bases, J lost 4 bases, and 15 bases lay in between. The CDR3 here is CSAPWEGSYGYTF. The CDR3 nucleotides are TGCAGTGCCCCCTGGGAGGGGAGCTATGGCTACACCTTC.

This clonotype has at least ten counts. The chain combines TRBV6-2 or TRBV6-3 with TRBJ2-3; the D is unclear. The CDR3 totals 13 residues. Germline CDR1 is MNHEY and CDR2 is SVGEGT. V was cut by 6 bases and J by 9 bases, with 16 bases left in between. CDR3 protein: CASSQPTLETQYF. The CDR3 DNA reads TGTGCCAGCAGCCAGCCCACGTTAGAGACGCAGTATTTT.

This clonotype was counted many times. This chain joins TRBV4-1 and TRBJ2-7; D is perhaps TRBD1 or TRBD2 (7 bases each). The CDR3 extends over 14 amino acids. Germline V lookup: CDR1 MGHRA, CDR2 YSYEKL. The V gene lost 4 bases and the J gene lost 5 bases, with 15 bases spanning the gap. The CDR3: CASSPRGGLHEQYF. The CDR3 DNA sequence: TGCGCCAGCAGCCCCAGGGGGGGTCTTCACGAGCAGTACTTC.

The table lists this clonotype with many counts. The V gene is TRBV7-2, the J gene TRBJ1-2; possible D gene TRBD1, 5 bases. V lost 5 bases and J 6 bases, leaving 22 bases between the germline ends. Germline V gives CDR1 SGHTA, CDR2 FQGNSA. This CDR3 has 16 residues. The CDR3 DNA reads TGTGCCAGCAGCCAGTTGGCTAACAGGCTAGACCATGGCTACACCTTC. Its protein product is CASSQLANRLDHGYTF. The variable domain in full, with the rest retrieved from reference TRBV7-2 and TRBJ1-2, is GAGVSQSPSNKVTEKGKDVELRCDPISGHTALYWYRQSLGQGLEFLIYFQGNSAPDKSGLPSDRFSAERTGGSVSTLTIQRTQQEDSAVYLCASSQLANRLDHGYTFGSGTRLTVV.

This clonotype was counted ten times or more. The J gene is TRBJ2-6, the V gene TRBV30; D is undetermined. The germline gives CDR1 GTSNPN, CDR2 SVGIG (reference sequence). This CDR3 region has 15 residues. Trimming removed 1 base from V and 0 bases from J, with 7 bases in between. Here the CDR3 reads CAWSEGPSGANVLTF. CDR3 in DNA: TGTGCCTGGAGTGAAGGGCCCTCTGGGGCCAACGTCCTGACTTTC.

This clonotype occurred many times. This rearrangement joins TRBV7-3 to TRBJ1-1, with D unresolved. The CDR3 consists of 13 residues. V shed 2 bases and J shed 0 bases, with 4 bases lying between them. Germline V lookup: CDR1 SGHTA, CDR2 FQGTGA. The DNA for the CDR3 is TGTGCCAGCAGCTTAGGCATGAACACTGAAGCTTTCTTT. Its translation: CASSLGMNTEAFF. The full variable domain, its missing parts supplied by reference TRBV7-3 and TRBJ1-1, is GAGVSQTPSNKVTEKGKYVELRCDPISGHTALYWYRQSLGQGPEFLIYFQGTGAADDSGLPNDRFFAVRPEGSVSTLKIQRTERGDSAVYLCASSLGMNTEAFFGQGTRLTVV.

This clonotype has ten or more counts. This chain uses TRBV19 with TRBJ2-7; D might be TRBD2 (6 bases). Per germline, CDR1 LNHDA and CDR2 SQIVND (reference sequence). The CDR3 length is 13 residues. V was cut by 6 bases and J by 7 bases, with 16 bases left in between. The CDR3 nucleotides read TGTGCCAGTAGCTTTAGGGGCGCGGGGGAGCAGTACTTC. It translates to CASSFRGAGEQYF.

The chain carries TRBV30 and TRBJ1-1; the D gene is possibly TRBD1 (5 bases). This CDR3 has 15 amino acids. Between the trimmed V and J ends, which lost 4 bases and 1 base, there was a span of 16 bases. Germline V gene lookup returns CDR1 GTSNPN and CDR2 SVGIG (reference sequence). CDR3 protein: CAWTPRGRRNTEAFF. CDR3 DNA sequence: TGTGCCTGGACCCCAAGGGGCAGAAGGAACACTGAAGCTTTCTTT.

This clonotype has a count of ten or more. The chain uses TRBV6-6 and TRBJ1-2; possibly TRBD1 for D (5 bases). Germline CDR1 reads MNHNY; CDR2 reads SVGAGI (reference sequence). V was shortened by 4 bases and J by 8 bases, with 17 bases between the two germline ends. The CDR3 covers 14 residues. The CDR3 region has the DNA TGTGCCAGCAGTTGGGGGACCGCCGGGGACGGCTACACCTTC. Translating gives CASSWGTAGDGYTF.

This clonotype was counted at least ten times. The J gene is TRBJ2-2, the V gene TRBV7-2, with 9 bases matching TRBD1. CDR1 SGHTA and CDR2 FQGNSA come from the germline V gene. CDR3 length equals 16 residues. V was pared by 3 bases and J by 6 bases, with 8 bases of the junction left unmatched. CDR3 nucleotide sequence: TGTGCCAGCAGCTTTCTCCGGACAGGGGAACCCGGGGAGCTGTTTTTT. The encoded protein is CASSFLRTGEPGELFF.

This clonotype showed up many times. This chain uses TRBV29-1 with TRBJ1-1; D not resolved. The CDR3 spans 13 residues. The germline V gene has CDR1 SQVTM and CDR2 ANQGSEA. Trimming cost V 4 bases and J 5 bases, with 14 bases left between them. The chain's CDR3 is CSVAWRMGTEAFF. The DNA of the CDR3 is TGCAGCGTTGCGTGGAGGATGGGGACTGAAGCTTTCTTT.

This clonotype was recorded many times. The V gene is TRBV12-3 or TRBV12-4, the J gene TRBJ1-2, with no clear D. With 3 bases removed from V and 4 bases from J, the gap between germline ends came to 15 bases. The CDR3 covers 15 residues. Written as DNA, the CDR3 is TGTGCCAGCAGTTTGCAGGCAGGAGGACCCTATGGCTACACCTTC. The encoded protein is CASSLQAGGPYGYTF.

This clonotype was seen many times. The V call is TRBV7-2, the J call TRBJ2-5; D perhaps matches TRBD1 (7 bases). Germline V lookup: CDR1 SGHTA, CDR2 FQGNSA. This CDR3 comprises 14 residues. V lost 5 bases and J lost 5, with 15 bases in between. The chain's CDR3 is CASSGGGSWETQYF. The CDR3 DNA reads TGTGCCAGCAGCGGAGGGGGCAGTTGGGAGACCCAGTACTTC.